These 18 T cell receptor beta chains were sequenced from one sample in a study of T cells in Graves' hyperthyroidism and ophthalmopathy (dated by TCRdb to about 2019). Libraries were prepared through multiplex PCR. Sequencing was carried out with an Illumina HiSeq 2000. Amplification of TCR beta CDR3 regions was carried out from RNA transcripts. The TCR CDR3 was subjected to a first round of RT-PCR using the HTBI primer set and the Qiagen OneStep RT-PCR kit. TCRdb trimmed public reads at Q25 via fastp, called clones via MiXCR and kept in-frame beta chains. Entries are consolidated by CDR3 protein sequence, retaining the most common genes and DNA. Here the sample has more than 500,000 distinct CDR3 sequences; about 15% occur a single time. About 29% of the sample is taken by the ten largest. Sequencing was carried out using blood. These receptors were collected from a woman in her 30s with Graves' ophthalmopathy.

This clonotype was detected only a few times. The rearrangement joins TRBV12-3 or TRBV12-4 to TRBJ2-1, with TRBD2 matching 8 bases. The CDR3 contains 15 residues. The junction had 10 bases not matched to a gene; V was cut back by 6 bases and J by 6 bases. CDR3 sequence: CASSLLAGLANEQFF. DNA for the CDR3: TGTGCCAGCAGCCTCCTAGCGGGCCTTGCCAATGAGCAGTTCTTC.

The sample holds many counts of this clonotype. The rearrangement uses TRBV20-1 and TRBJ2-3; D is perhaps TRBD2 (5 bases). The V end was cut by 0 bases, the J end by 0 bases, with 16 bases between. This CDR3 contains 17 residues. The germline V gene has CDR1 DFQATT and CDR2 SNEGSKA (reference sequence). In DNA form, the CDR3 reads TGCAGTGCTAGAGATCGACGAGAGGGCACTAGCACAGATACGCAGTATTTT. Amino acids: CSARDRREGTSTDTQYF.

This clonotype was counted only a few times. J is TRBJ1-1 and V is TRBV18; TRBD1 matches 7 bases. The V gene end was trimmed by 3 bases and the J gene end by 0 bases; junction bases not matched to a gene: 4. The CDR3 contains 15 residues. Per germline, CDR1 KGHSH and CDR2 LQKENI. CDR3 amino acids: CASSPRQGMNTEAFF. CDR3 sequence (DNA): TGTGCCAGCTCACCGAGACAGGGAATGAACACTGAAGCTTTCTTT.

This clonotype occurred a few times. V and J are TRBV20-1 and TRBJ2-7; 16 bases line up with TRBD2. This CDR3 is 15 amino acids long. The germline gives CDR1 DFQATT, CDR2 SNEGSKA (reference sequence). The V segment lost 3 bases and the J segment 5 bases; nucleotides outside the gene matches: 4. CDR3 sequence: CSARGLAGGFHEQYF. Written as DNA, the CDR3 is TGCAGTGCTAGGGGACTAGCGGGAGGGTTCCACGAGCAGTACTTC.

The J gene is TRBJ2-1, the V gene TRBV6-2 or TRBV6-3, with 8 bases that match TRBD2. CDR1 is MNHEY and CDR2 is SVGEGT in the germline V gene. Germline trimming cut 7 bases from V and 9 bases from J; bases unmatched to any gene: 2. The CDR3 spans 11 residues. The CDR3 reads CASTGGGEQFF. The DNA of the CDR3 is TGTGCCAGCACCGGGGGGGGTGAGCAGTTCTTC.

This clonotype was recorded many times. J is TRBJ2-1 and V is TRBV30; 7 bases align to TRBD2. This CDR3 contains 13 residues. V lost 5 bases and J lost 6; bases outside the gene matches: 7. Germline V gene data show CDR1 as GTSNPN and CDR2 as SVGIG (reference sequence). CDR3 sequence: CAWWGGIFNEQFF. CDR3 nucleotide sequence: TGTGCCTGGTGGGGAGGGATCTTCAATGAGCAGTTCTTC.

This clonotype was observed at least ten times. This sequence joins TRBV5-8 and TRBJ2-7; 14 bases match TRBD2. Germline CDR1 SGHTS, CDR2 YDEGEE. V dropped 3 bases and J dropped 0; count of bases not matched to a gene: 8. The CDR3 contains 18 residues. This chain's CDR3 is CASSSVGLAGVSSYEQYF. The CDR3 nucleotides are TGTGCCAGCAGCTCAGTGGGACTAGCGGGAGTAAGCTCCTACGAGCAGTACTTC.

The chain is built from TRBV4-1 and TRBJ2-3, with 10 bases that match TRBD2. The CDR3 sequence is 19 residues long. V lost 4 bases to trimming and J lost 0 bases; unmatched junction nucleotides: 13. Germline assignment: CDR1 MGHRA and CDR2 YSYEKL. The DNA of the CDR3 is TGCGCCAGCAGCCCCAACCCCGAACTAGCGGGGATAAGCACAGATACGCAGTATTTT. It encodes CASSPNPELAGISTDTQYF.

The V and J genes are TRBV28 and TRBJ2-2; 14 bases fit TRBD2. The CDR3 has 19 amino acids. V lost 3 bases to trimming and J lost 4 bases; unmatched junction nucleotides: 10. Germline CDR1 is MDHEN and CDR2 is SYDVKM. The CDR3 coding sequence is TGTGCCAGCAGTTTTAACCCGGGACTAGCGGGAGCGAGCACCGGGGAGCTGTTTTTT. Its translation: CASSFNPGLAGASTGELFF.

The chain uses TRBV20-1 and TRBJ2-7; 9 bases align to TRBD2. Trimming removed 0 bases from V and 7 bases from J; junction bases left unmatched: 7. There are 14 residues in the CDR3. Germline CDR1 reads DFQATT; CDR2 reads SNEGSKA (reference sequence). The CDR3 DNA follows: TGCAGTGCTAGAGATTTCCAGCGGGAGGATGAGCAGTACTTC. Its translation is CSARDFQREDEQYF.

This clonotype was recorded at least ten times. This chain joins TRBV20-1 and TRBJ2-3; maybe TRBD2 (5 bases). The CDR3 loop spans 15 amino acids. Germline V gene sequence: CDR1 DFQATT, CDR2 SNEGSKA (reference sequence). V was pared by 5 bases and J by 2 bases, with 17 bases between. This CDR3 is CSARQVLGITDTQYF. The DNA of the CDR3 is TGCAGTGCTCGCCAAGTCCTCGGGATCACAGATACGCAGTATTTT.

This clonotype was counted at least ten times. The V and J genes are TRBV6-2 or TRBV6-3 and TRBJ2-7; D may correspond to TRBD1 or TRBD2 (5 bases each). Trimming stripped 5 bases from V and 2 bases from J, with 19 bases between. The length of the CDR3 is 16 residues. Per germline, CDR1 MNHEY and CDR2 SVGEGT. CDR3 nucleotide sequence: TGTGCCAGCAGTGGGACGGTGGGTGAACTGACCTACGAGCAGTACTTC. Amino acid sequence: CASSGTVGELTYEQYF.

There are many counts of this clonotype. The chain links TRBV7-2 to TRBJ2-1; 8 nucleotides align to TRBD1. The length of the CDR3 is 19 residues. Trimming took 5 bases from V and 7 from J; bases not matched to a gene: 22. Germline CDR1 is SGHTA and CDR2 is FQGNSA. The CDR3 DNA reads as TGTGCCAGCAGCCCCCGGTTAGGGGGGCAGGGGGCGATCCGGAATGAGCAGTTCTTC. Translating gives CASSPRLGGQGAIRNEQFF.

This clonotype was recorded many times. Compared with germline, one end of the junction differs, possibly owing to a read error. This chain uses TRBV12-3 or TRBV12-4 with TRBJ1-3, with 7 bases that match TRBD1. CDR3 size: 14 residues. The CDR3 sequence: CASSLDRAGNTIYF. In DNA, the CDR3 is TGTGCCAGCAGCTTAGACAGGGCTGGAAACACCATATATTTT.

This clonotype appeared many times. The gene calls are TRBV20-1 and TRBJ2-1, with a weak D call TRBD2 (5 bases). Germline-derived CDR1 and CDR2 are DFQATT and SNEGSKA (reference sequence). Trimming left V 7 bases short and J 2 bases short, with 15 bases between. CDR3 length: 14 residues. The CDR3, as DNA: TGCAGTGTAGATATTAGCGCGACCTACAATGAGCAGTTCTTC. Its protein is CSVDISATYNEQFF.

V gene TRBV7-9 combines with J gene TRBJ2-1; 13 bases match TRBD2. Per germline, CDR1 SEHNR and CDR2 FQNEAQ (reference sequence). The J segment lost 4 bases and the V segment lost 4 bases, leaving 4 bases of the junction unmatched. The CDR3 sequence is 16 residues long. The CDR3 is CASSSGTSGIYNEQFF. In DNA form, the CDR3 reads TGTGCCAGCAGCTCGGGGACTAGCGGGATATACAATGAGCAGTTCTTC. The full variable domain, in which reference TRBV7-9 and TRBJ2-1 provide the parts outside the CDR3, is DTGVSQNPRHKITKRGQNVTFRCDPISEHNRLYWYRQTLGQGPEFLTYFQNEAQLEKSRLLSDRFSAERPKGSFSTLEIQRTEQGDSAMYLCASSSGTSGIYNEQFFGPGTRLTVL.

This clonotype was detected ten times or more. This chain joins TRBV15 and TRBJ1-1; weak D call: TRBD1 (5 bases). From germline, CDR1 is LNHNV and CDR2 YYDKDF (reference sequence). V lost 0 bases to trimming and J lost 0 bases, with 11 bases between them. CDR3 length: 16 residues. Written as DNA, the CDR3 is TGTGCCACCAGCAGAGATGGGACGTTAATGAACACTGAAGCTTTCTTT. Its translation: CATSRDGTLMNTEAFF.

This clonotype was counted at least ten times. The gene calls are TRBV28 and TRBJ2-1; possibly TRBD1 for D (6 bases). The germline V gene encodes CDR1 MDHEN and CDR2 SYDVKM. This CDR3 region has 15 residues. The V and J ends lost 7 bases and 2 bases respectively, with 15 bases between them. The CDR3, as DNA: TGTGCCAGCACTTCACAAGGGGGTCCCTACAATGAGCAGTTCTTC. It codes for CASTSQGGPYNEQFF.